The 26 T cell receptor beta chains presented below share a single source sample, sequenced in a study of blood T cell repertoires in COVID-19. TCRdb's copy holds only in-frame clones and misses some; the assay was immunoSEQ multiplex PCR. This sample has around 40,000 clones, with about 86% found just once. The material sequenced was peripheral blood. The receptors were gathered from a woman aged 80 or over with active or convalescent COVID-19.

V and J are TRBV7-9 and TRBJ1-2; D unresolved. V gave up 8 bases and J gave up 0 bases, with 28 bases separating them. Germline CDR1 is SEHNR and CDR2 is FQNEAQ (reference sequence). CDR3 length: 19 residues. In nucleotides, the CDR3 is TGTGCCAGCGACTCAAAGATTCGTCACCCTAGGGAGACTAACTATGGCTACACCTTC. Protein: CASDSKIRHPRETNYGYTF. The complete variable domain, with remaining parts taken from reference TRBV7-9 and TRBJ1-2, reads DTGVSQNPRHKITKRGQNVTFRCDPISEHNRLYWYRQTLGQGPEFLTYFQNEAQLEKSRLLSDRFSAERPKGSFSTLEIQRTEQGDSAMYLCASDSKIRHPRETNYGYTFGSGTRLTVV.

CDR3 in DNA: TGTGCCATCAGTGAAACCCGACAGGGAAACGAAAAACTGTTTTTT. It codes for CAISETRQGNEKLFF. This chain connects TRBV10-3 to TRBJ1-4, with 7 nucleotides matching TRBD1. The germline gives CDR1 ENHRY, CDR2 SYGVKD. The CDR3 has 15 residues. Trimming cost V 3 bases and J 8 bases; bases outside gene matches: 9.

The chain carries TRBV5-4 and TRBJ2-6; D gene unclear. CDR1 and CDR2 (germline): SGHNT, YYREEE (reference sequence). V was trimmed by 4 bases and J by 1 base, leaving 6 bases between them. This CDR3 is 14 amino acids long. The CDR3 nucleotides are TGTGCCAGCAGCGTTCCTTCTGGGGCCAACGTCCTGACTTTC. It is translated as CASSVPSGANVLTF.

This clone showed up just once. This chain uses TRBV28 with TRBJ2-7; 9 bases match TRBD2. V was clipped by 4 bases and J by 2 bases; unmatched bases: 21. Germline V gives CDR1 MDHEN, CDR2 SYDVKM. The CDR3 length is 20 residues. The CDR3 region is CASSSPRSSGRIRLPYEQYF. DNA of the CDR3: TGTGCCAGCAGTTCCCCTCGTAGTAGCGGGAGAATTCGGCTACCCTACGAGCAGTACTTC.

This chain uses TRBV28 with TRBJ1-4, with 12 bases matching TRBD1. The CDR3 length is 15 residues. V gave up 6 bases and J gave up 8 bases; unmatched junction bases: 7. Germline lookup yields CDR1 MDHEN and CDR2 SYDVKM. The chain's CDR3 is CASRGQGAPSEKLFF. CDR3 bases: TGTGCCAGCAGGGGACAGGGGGCGCCTAGCGAAAAACTGTTTTTT.

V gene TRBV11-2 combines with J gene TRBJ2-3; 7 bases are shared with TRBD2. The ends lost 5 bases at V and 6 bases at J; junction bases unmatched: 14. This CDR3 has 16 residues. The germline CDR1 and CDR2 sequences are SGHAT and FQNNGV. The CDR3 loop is CASSVGGSRASDTQYF. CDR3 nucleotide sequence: TGTGCCAGCAGCGTAGGCGGGAGTCGGGCCTCGGATACGCAGTATTTT. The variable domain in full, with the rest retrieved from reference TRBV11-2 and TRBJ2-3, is EAGVAQSPRYKIIEKRQSVAFWCNPISGHATLYWYQQILGQGPKLLIQFQNNGVVDDSQLPKDRFSAERLKGVDSTLKIQPAKLEDSAVYLCASSVGGSRASDTQYFGPGTRLTVL.

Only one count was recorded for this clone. The DNA of the CDR3 is TGTGCCAGCAGCTTCGCAGTGAACACTGAAGCTTTCTTT. This gives the protein CASSFAVNTEAFF. The V gene is TRBV7-3, the J gene TRBJ1-1; D is unclear. Trimming cost V 3 bases and J 0 bases, with 5 bases left between them. This CDR3 region has 13 residues. Germline V gives CDR1 SGHTA, CDR2 FQGTGA.

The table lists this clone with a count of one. CDR3 residues: CASGQGATGELFF. The CDR3 region has the DNA TGTGCCAGCGGTCAGGGGGCCACCGGGGAGCTGTTTTTT. V usage is TRBV28 and J usage is TRBJ2-2; 8 bases align to TRBD1. Germline V gene lookup returns CDR1 MDHEN and CDR2 SYDVKM. The CDR3 runs to 13 residues. Losses at the gene ends were 8 bases for V and 4 bases for J; bases not matched to a gene: 3.

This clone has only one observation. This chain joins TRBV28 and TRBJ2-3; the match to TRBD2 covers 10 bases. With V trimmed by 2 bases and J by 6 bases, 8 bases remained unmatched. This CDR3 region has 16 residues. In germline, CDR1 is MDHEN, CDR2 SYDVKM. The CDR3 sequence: CASSLESGRALDTQYF. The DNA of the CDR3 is TGTGCCAGCAGTTTAGAAAGCGGGAGGGCCTTGGATACGCAGTATTTT. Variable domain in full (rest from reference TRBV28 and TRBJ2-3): DVKVTQSSRYLVKRTGEKVFLECVQDMDHENMFWYRQDPGLGLRLIYFSYDVKMKEKGDIPEGYSVSREKKERFSLILESASTNQTSMYLCASSLESGRALDTQYFGPGTRLTVL.

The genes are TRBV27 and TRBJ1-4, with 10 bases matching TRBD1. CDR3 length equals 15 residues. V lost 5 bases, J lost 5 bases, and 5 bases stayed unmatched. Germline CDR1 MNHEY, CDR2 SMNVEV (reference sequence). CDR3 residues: CASSAPGQGNEKLFF. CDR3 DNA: TGTGCCAGCAGTGCCCCGGGACAGGGGAATGAAAAACTGTTTTTT.

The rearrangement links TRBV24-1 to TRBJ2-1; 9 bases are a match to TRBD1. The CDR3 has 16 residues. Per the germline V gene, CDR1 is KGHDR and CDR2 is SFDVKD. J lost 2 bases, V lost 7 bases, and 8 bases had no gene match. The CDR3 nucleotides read TGTGCCACCAGCACAAAAAGACAGGGGGCCTACAATGAGCAGTTCTTC. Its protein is CATSTKRQGAYNEQFF.

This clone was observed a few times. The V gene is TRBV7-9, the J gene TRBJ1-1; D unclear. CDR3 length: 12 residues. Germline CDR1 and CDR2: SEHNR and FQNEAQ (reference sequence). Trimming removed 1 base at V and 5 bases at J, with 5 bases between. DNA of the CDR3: TGTGCCAGCAGCTTAGTGAGGACTGAAGCTTTCTTT. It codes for CASSLVRTEAFF. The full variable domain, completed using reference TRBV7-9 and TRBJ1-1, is DTGVSQNPRHKITKRGQNVTFRCDPISEHNRLYWYRQTLGQGPEFLTYFQNEAQLEKSRLLSDRFSAERPKGSFSTLEIQRTEQGDSAMYLCASSLVRTEAFFGQGTRLTVV.

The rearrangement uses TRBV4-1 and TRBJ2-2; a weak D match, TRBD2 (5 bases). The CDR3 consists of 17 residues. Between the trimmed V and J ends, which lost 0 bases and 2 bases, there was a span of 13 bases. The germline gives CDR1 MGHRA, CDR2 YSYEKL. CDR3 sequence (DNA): TGCGCCAGCAGCCAAGAAGGGCCCAGGACTAACACCGGGGAGCTGTTTTTT. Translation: CASSQEGPRTNTGELFF.

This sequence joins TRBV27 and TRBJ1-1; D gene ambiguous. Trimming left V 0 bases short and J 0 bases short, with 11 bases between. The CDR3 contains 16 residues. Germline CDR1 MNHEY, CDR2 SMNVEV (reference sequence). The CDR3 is CASSLSTSVMNTEAFF. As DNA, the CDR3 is TGTGCCAGCAGTTTATCTACTAGTGTAATGAACACTGAAGCTTTCTTT.

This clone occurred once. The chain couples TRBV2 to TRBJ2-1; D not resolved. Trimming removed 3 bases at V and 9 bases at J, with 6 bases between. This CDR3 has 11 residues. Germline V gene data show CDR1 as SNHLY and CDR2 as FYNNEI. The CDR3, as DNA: TGTGCCAGCAGTGACATCATTGAGCAGTTCTTC. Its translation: CASSDIIEQFF.

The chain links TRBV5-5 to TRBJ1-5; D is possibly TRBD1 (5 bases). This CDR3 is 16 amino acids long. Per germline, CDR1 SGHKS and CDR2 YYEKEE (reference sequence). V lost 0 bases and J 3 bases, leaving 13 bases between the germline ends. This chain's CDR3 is CASSLAGRAHNQPQHF. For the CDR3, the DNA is TGTGCCAGCAGCTTGGCAGGCAGGGCGCACAATCAGCCCCAGCATTTT. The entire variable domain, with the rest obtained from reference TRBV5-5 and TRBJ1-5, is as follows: DAGVTQSPTHLIKTRGQQVTLRCSPISGHKSVSWYQQVLGQGPQFIFQYYEKEERGRGNFPDRFSARQFPNYSSELNVNALLLGDSALYLCASSLAGRAHNQPQHFGDGTRLSIL.

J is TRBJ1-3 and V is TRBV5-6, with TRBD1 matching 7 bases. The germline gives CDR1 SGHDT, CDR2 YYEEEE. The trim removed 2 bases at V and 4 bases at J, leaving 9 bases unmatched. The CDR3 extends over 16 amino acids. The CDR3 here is CASSFGQDMRGNTIYF. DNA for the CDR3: TGTGCCAGCAGCTTTGGACAGGACATGCGCGGAAACACCATATATTTT.

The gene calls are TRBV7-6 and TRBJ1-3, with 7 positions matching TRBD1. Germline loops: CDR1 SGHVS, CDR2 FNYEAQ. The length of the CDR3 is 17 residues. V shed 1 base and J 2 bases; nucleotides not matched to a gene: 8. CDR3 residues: CASSLGEGQRTGNTIYF. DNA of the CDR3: TGTGCCAGCAGCTTAGGAGAGGGACAGCGGACTGGAAACACCATATATTTT.

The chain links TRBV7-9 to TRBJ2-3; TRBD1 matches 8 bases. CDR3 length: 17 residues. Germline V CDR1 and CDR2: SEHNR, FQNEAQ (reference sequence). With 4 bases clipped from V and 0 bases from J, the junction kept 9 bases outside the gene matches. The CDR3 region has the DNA TGTGCCAGCAGCTCAGGACAGGGAAAAACTAGCACAGATACGCAGTATTTT. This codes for CASSSGQGKTSTDTQYF. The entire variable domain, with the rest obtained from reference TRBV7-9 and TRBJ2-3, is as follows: DTGVSQNPRHKITKRGQNVTFRCDPISEHNRLYWYRQTLGQGPEFLTYFQNEAQLEKSRLLSDRFSAERPKGSFSTLEIQRTEQGDSAMYLCASSSGQGKTSTDTQYFGPGTRLTVL.

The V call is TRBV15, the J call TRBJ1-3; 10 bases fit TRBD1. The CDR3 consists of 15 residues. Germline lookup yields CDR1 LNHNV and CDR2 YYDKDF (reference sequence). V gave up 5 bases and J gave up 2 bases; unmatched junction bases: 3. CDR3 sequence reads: CATSPDRGAGNTIYF. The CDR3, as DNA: TGTGCCACCAGCCCGGACAGGGGGGCTGGAAACACCATATATTTT.

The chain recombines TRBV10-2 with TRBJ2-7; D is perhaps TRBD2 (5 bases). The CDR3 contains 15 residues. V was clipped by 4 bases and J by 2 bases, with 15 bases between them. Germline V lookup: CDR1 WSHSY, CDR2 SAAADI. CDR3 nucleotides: TGCGCCAGCAGTGTCGGGCTAGCTTTAACCTACGAGCAGTACTTC. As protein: CASSVGLALTYEQYF.

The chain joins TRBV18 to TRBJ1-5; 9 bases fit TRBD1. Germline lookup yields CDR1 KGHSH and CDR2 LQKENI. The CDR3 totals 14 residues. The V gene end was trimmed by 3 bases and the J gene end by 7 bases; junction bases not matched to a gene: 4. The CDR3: CASSPGQGFQPQHF. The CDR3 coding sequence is TGTGCCAGCTCACCGGGACAGGGTTTCCAGCCCCAGCATTTT.

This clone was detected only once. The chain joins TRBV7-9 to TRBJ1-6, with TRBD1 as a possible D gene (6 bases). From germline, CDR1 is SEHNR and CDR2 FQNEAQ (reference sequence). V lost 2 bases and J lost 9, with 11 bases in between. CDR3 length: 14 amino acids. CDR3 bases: TGTGCCAGCAGCTTATCAGGGGTTCGTTCACCCCTCCACTTT. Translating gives CASSLSGVRSPLHF.

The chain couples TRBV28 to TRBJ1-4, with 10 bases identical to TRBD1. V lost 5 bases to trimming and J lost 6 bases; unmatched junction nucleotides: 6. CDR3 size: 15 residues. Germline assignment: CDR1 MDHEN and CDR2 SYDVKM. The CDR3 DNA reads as TGTGCCAGCAGTACCCCCGGGACAGGGGATGAAAAACTGTTTTTT. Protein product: CASSTPGTGDEKLFF.

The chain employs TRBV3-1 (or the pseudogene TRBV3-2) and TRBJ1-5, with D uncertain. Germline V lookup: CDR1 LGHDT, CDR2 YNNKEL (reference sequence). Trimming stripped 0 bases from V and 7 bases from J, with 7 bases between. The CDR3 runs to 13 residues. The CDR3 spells CASSQDRMQPQHF. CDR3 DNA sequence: TGTGCCAGCAGCCAAGATAGAATGCAGCCCCAGCATTTT.

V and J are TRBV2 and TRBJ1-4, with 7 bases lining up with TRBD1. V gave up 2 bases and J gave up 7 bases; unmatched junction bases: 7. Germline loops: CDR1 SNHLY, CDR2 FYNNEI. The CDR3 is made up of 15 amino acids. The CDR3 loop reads CASSEQTGSPEKLFF. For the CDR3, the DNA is TGTGCCAGCAGTGAACAGACAGGGTCCCCTGAAAAACTGTTTTTT.